The rows below give T cell receptor beta chains drawn from one sample of a study of T cells expressing NK-cell markers. For each CDR3 protein, TCRdb gives one entry from its re-call of the 5' RACE reads, without DNA. Its listing shows more than 400,000 distinct CDR3 sequences. The sequencing sample was made of blood T cells: a sorted CD56 or NKG2C T cell subset, CD4+ or CD8+ T cells, or bulk PBMC T cells (not recorded which). These receptors came from a woman aged 18 to 75 in good health. Each CDR3 is given with its conserved first and last residue.

j_call | v_call | cdr3_aa
TRBJ2-3 | TRBV12-3/TRBV12-4 | CASSSYGQGQGDTQYF
TRBJ1-3 | TRBV7-9 | CASSSSSKSSGNTIYF
TRBJ1-4 | TRBV29-1 | CSVEQNEKLFF
TRBJ2-5 | TRBV5-1 | CASSMYREGETQYF
TRBJ2-7 | TRBV19 | CASSIQWEGLHEQYF
TRBJ2-5 | TRBV9 | CASSVGGRSQETQYF
TRBJ2-2 | TRBV6-5 | CASSYLVQEGTGELFF
TRBJ2-7 | TRBV20-1 | CSAYSPSGSSYEQYF
TRBJ2-3 | TRBV20-1 | CSARDLARGGTDTQYF
TRBJ2-2 | TRBV10-2 | CASGTSLTGELFF
TRBJ2-1 | TRBV10-3 | CAISEGAVNEQFF
TRBJ2-2 | TRBV12-3/TRBV12-4 | CASSLGGHTGELFF
TRBJ2-3 | TRBV9 | CASSVVAGGADTQYF
TRBJ2-3 | TRBV7-2 | CASSPTPGLSSADTQYF
TRBJ1-1 | TRBV7-9 | CASSLMRANTEAFF
TRBJ2-3 | TRBV5-6 | CASKGGGTDTQYF
TRBJ1-2 | TRBV27 | CASSPRASLGYTF
TRBJ2-3 | TRBV5-1 | CASSSAGVTDTQYF
TRBJ1-1 | TRBV4-1 | CASGEGFLPTEAFF
TRBJ1-1 | TRBV11-2 | CASSFSRQGMNTEAFF
TRBJ1-5 | TRBV12-3/TRBV12-4 | CASSLAGGFSQPQHF
TRBJ1-2 | TRBV6-5 | CASSYLDRATNYGYTF
TRBJ2-3 | TRBV7-3 | CASSPPAEDTQYF
TRBJ1-5 | TRBV28 | CASKSNQPQHF
TRBJ2-7 | TRBV6-5 | CASSRGRDEQYF
TRBJ2-7 | TRBV10-3 | CAISEGRGALAYEQYF
TRBJ2-1 | TRBV6-6 | CASSNQYNEQFF
TRBJ1-6 | TRBV3-1 | CASSQRGSSYNSPLHF